This T cell receptor (beta chain) was found in a study of T cells in Graves' hyperthyroidism and ophthalmopathy. Study results and limitations: Ophthalmopathy cases were set apart from stable hyperthyroidism by a 13 V-J model.

This clonotype was counted ten times or more. What it binds is unknown. Across 18 months, stable Graves' hyperthyroidism was marked by no progression to ophthalmopathy. The authors obtained PBMCs from 9 to 10 ml of fresh peripheral blood. RNA transcripts yielded amplified TCR beta CDR3 regions. RT-PCR in the first round (using the HTBI primer set) targeted the TCR CDR3. One entry per CDR3 protein results from TCRdb running MiXCR on the multiplex PCR reads. Of roughly 630,000 distinct CDR3 sequences in the sample, approximately 14% were seen once. The sequence was obtained from a woman aged 25 to 39 with Graves' hyperthyroidism. The sequencing input was blood.

The CDR3 sequence: CASSLDSTSPGNEQFF. In nucleotides, the CDR3 is TGTGCCAGCAGCCTCGATTCAACGTCGCCTGGGAATGAGCAGTTCTTC. The V gene is TRBV7-3, the J gene TRBJ2-1; D call uncertain. This CDR3 spans 16 amino acids. With 5 bases removed from V and 7 bases from J, the gap between germline ends came to 21 bases. Germline V gene sequence: CDR1 SGHTA, CDR2 FQGTGA.